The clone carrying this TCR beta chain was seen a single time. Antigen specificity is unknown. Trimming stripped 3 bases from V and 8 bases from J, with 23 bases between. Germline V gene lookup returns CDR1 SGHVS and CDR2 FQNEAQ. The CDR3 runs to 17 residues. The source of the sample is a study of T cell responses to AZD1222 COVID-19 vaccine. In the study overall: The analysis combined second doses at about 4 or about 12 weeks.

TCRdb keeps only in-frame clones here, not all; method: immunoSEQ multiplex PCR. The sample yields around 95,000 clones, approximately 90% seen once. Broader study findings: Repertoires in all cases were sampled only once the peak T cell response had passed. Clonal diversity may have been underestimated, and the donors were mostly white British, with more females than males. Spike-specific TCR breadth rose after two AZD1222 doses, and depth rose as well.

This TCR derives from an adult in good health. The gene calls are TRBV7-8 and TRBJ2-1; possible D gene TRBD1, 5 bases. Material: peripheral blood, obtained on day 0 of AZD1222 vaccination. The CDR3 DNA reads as TGTGCCAGCAGCTTCCCCATTGACAGACCAACCCAATATGAGCAGTTCTTC. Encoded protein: CASSFPIDRPTQYEQFF.